This is a list of T cell receptor beta chains from one sample in a study of control samples from healthy donors and cancer patients. The method was immunoSEQ multiplex PCR; TCRdb's version includes in-frame clones alone and lacks a portion of them. There are over 150,000 clones in the sample; over 80% occur only once, and more than 1.4% lies in the top ten. The specimen was blood. The receptors come from a man between 18 and 35 years old in good health. The CDR3 runs from the conserved cysteine through the conserved F or W. The D gene is left open where the match is weak. Size is omitted from some rows. Given values are once, few, many or a class for expanded clones.

. TRBJ1-6 TRBD1 TRBV18 TGTGCCAGCTCACCACCTTTGGGACAGGGGAATTCACCCCTCCACTTT CASSPPLGQGNSPLHF
once TRBJ1-5 TRBD1 TRBV18 TGTGCCAGCTCACCGGGGACAGGGCGAGGGAGCAATCAGCCCCAGCATTTT CASSPGTGRGSNQPQHF
. TRBJ2-3 TRBD2 TRBV7-3 TGTGCCAGCAGCTTAAGCGGGGGGGCCGGCACAGATACGCAGTATTTT CASSLSGGAGTDTQYF
. TRBJ2-1 . TRBV19 TGTGCCAGTAGTATCCCGGGATCCTACAATGAGCAGTTCTTC CASSIPGSYNEQFF
. TRBJ1-6 . TRBV30 TGTGCCTGGAGTGTACGGGGACTGGGAAATTCACCCCTCCACTTT CAWSVRGLGNSPLHF
. TRBJ2-4 . TRBV1 TGCACCAGCAGCCTCCCCGGCGCGAGTCAAAACATTCAGTACTTC CTSSLPGASQNIQYF
few TRBJ1-5 . TRBV27 TGTGCCAGCAGTTTATCCAGGATAACCTGGACAAATCAGCCCCAGCATTTT CASSLSRITWTNQPQHF
. TRBJ2-7 . TRBV4-2 TGTGCCAGCAGCCAAGAGGGAGGTTACGAGCAGTACTTC CASSQEGGYEQYF
. TRBJ2-5 . TRBV2 TGTGCCAGCAGTGAAGCGCTTCCGAAGGAGACCCAGTACTTC CASSEALPKETQYF
. TRBJ2-7 . TRBV5-6 TGTGCCAGCAGCGGCGGCAGGACCACCTACGAGCAGTACTTC CASSGGRTTYEQYF
. TRBJ2-3 . TRBV28 TGTGCCAGCAGCTCTTCCCGGGGGGCTTCCACAGATACGCAGTATTTT CASSSSRGASTDTQYF
. TRBJ1-5 TRBD1 TRBV6-6 TGTGCCAGCAGTTACCACGGGACAGGGGGCAATCAGCCCCAGCATTTT CASSYHGTGGNQPQHF
. TRBJ1-6 . TRBV6-4 TGTGCCAGTCCAGGTTACTCCTATAATTCACCCCTCCACTTT CASPGYSYNSPLHF
. TRBJ2-7 . TRBV21-1 TGTGCCAGCAGCAAAGCCCATAGCCTGGGGCAGTCCCAGCCCGTATACGAGCAGTACTTC CASSKAHSLGQSQPVYEQYF
. TRBJ2-7 . TRBV24-1 TGTGCCACCAGTGAATCAGGGGTCGAGCAGTACTTC CATSESGVEQYF
. TRBJ1-6 TRBD1 TRBV6-2/TRBV6-3 TGTGCCAGCAGCCCATCAAGGGACAGGGCGAATTCACCCCTCCACTTT CASSPSRDRANSPLHF